Presented here are 9 T cell receptor beta chains from one specimen sequenced in a study of T-cell memory formation after mild COVID-19. TCRdb independently ran MiXCR on the 5' RACE reads; one entry per CDR3 protein. Here the sample spans about 350,000 distinct CDR3 sequences, more than 20% being singletons. The specimen was PBMCs or a T cell subset sorted from them (not recorded which). All receptors come from a man between 18 and 29 years old who had mild COVID-19 (a few samples of this study predate the infection). Cell type and time point are not known.

The J gene is TRBJ2-1, the V gene TRBV7-8; TRBD1 matches 7 bases. The CDR3 is made up of 15 amino acids. Looked up from germline, CDR1 is SGHVS and CDR2 is FQNEAQ. The V and J ends lost 5 bases and 7 bases, in that order; junction bases with no gene match: 11. DNA of the CDR3: TGTGCCAGCAGCCTTCCCGGGACAGTAATAAATGAGCAGTTCTTC. Translated: CASSLPGTVINEQFF.

V and J are TRBV7-2 and TRBJ1-6; D ambiguous. Germline CDR1 and CDR2: SGHTA and FQGNSA. The CDR3 has 15 amino acids. The germline V and J ends were trimmed by 5 bases and 6 bases, with 14 bases remaining between them. For the CDR3, the DNA is TGTGCCAGCAGCCCTAGAGGAGGGAGTAATTCACCCCTCCACTTT. Protein product: CASSPRGGSNSPLHF.

The gene calls are TRBV7-2 and TRBJ2-3; TRBD2 agrees at 15 bases. Germline V gives CDR1 SGHTA, CDR2 FQGNSA. V shed 3 bases and J 5 bases; nucleotides not matched to a gene: 6. This CDR3 is built from 17 residues. The CDR3: CASSLGLAGGSGDTQYF. The DNA for the CDR3 is TGTGCCAGCAGCTTGGGACTAGCGGGGGGTTCGGGAGATACGCAGTATTTT.

This clonotype was seen a handful of times. CDR3 in amino acids: CASSYSTPGSYGYTF. DNA of the CDR3: TGTGCCAGCAGTTACTCGACCCCAGGGAGCTATGGCTACACCTTC. This chain links TRBV6-5 with TRBJ1-2, with D possibly TRBD1 on 5 matching bases. Germline V gives CDR1 MNHEY, CDR2 SVGAGI. Trimming cost V 0 bases and J 4 bases, with 12 bases left between them. This CDR3 has 15 amino acids.

The V gene is TRBV25-1, the J gene TRBJ1-2, with 8 bases matching TRBD1. CDR3 size: 13 residues. V lost 6 bases, J lost 8 bases, and 8 bases stayed unmatched. Germline V gene data show CDR1 as MGHDK and CDR2 as SYGVNS. For the CDR3, the DNA is TGTGCCAGCAGGGAACAGACAGGGGACGGCTACACCTTC. Translating it yields CASREQTGDGYTF.

This clonotype has more than one count but fewer than ten. CDR3 protein: CASSPDRDGTGELFF. The DNA for the CDR3 is TGTGCCAGCAGCCCGGACAGGGACGGCACCGGGGAGCTGTTTTTT. The rearrangement uses TRBV3-1 and TRBJ2-2; TRBD1 matches 8 bases. This CDR3 has 15 amino acids. Germline V gene data show CDR1 as LGHDT and CDR2 as YNNKEL (reference sequence). V lost 4 bases, J lost 4 bases, and 5 bases stayed unmatched.

This chain links TRBV6-2 or TRBV6-3 with TRBJ1-1; D may be TRBD1 (5 bases). The CDR3 is 14 amino acids. CDR1 is MNHEY and CDR2 is SVGEGT in the germline V gene. Trimming removed 8 bases at V and 7 bases at J, with 20 bases between. CDR3 protein: CASVRRGAWFEAFF. The DNA for the CDR3 is TGTGCCAGCGTCCGAAGGGGCGCTTGGTTTGAAGCTTTCTTT.

The sample holds one count of this clonotype. This rearrangement joins TRBV24-1 to TRBJ2-2; 8 nucleotides agree with TRBD2. The V segment lost 11 bases and the J segment 1 base; nucleotides outside the gene matches: 5. Germline CDR1 KGHDR, CDR2 SFDVKD. This CDR3 comprises 14 residues. CDR3 sequence: CAIGLAKNTGELFF. CDR3 nucleotide sequence: TGTGCCATCGGACTAGCCAAGAACACCGGGGAGCTGTTTTTT.

This rearrangement joins TRBV28 to TRBJ1-2; no reliable D call. The V end lost 4 bases, the J end lost 1 base, and 10 bases lay between the germline ends. There are 14 residues in the CDR3. Germline CDR1 reads MDHEN; CDR2 reads SYDVKM. CDR3 in DNA: TGTGCCAGCAGTTCCGGCCCCCGTAACTATGGCTACACCTTC. This encodes CASSSGPRNYGYTF.